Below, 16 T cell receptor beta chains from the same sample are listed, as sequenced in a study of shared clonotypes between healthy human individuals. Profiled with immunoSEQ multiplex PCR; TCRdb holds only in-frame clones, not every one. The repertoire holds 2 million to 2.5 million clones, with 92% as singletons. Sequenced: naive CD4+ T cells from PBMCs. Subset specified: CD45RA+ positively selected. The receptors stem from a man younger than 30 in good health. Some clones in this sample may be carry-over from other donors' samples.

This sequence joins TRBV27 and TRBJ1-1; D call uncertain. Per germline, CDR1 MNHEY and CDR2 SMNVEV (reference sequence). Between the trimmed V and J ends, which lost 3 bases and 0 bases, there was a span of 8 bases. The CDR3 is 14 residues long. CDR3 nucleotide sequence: TGTGCCAGCAGTTTGGAGGGAATGAACACTGAAGCTTTCTTT. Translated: CASSLEGMNTEAFF.

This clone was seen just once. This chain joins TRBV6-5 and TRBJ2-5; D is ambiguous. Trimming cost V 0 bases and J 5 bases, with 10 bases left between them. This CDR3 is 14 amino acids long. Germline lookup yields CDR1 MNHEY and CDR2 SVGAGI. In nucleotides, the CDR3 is TGTGCCAGCAGTTACTCAGGAATCGGGGAGACCCAGTACTTC. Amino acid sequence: CASSYSGIGETQYF.

The CDR3 loop reads CASSRTDASEAFF. CDR3 sequence (DNA): TGTGCCAGCAGCAGGACAGACGCTTCTGAAGCTTTCTTT. V and J are TRBV7-3 and TRBJ1-1; possibly TRBD1 for D (6 bases). V was cut by 5 bases and J by 6 bases, with 13 bases left in between. Looked up from germline, CDR1 is SGHTA and CDR2 is FQGTGA. There are 13 residues in the CDR3. Full variable domain (outside the CDR3, taken from reference TRBV7-3 and TRBJ1-1): GAGVSQTPSNKVTEKGKYVELRCDPISGHTALYWYRQSLGQGPEFLIYFQGTGAADDSGLPNDRFFAVRPEGSVSTLKIQRTERGDSAVYLCASSRTDASEAFFGQGTRLTVV.

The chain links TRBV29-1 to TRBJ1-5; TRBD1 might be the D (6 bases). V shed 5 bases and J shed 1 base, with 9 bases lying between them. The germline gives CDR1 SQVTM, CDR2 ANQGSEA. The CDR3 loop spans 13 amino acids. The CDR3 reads CSVSQGSNQPQHF. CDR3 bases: TGCAGCGTTTCCCAGGGGAGCAATCAGCCCCAGCATTTT.

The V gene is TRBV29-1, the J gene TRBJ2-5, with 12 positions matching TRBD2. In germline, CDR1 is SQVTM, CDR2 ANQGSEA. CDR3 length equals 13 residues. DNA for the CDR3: TGCCGCGCTAGCGGGAGGGCATCGGAGACCCAGTACTTC. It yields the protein CRASGRASETQYF.

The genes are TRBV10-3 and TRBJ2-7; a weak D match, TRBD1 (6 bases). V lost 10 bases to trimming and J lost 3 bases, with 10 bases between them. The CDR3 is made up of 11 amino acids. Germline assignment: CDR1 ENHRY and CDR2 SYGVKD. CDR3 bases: TGTGCCACCCGGACAGTCTACGAGCAGTACTTC. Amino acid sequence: CATRTVYEQYF.

The CDR3 sequence: CASSTSGGTEKLFF. For the CDR3, the DNA is TGTGCCAGCAGTACCTCGGGGGGGACCGAAAAACTGTTTTTT. The chain has TRBV25-1 and TRBJ1-4; D is perhaps TRBD1 (5 bases). From germline, CDR1 is MGHDK and CDR2 SYGVNS. This CDR3 has 14 amino acids. V lost 5 bases and J 8 bases, leaving 15 bases between the germline ends.

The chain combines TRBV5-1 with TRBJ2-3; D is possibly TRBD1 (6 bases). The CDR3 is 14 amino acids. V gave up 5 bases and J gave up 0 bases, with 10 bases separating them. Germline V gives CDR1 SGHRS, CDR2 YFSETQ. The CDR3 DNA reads TGCGCCAGCAGAACACAGGGTAGCACAGATACGCAGTATTTT. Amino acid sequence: CASRTQGSTDTQYF.

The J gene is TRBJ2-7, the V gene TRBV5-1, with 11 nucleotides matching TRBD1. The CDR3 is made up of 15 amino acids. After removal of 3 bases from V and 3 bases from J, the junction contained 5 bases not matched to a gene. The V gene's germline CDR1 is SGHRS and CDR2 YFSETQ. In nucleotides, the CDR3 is TGCGCCAGCAGCTGGGGGACAGGGGGTGGCTACGAGCAGTACTTC. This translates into CASSWGTGGGYEQYF.

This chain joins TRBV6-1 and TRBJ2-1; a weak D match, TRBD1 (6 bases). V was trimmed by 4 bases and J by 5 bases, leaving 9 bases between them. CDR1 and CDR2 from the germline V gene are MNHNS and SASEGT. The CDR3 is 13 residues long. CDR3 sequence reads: CASSGTVHNEQFF. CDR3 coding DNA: TGTGCCAGCAGTGGGACAGTCCACAATGAGCAGTTCTTC.

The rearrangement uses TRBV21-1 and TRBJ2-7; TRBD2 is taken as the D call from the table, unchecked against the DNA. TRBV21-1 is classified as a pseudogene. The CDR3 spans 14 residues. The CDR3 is CARTQGGLWGEQYF. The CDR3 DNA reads TGTGCCAGGACCCAGGGAGGGCTTTGGGGCGAGCAGTACTTC.

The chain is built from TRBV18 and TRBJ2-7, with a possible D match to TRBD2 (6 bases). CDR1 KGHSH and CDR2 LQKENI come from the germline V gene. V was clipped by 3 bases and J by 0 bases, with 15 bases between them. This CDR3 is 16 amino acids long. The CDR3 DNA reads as TGTGCCAGCTCACCGTCCCTGGCGGGGAGCTCCTACGAGCAGTACTTC. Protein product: CASSPSLAGSSYEQYF.

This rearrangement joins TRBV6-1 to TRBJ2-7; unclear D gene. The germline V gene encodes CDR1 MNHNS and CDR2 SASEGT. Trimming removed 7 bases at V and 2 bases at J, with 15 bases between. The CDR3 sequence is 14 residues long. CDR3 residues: CASTGVWDPYEQYF. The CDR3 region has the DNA TGTGCCAGCACAGGTGTATGGGATCCCTACGAGCAGTACTTC.

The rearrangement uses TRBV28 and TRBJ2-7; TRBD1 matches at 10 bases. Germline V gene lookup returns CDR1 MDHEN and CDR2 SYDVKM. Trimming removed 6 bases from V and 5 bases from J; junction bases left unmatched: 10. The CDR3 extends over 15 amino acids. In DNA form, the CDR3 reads TGTGCCAGCAGACCTCTTCGGGACAGGGGACACGAGCAGTACTTC. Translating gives CASRPLRDRGHEQYF.

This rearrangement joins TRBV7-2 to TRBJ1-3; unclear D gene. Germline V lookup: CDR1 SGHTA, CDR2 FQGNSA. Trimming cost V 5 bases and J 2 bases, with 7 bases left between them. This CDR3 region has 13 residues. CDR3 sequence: CASSLSTGNTIYF. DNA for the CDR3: TGTGCCAGCAGCCTCAGCACTGGAAACACCATATATTTT.

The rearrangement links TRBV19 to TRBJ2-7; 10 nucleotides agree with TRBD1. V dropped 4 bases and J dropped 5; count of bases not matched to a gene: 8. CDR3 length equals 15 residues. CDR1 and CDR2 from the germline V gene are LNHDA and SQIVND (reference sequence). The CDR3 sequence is CASSKPRDRGHEQYF. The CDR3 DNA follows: TGTGCCAGTAGTAAGCCCCGGGACAGGGGTCACGAGCAGTACTTC.